Listed below are T cell receptor beta chains from one sample, sequenced in a study of CD8+ T cells in alopecia areata. Sequenced by immunoSEQ multiplex PCR; TCRdb stores in-frame clones only, minus some. The sample shows approximately 130,000 clones, around 60% of them seen only once. Here the sequenced sample was CD4+ T cells sorted from blood, taken at week 4, from a patient treated with tofacitinib. The receptors were gathered from a human donor with alopecia areata. Both conserved end residues are part of each CDR3. A D gene is named only where the DNA matches it firmly. Some rows mark clone size as missing; the rest say once, few, many or name a class of expanded clone.

V	J	size	D	DNA	CDR3
TRBV4-1	TRBJ1-5	.	.	TGCGCCAGCAGCCGGTCCCCGGGGGACCCATCGGGACCCCAGCATTTT	CASSRSPGDPSGPQHF
TRBV9	TRBJ2-1	few	.	TGTGCCAGCAGCGTATGGTTCGGTGAGCAGTTCTTC	CASSVWFGEQFF
TRBV9	TRBJ2-5	.	.	TGTGCCAGCAGCGTGGGGACTCTCCAAGAGACCCAGTACTTC	CASSVGTLQETQYF
TRBV29-1	TRBJ2-3	.	.	TGCAGCGTTGACGCTATGGTCGGGGATACGCAGTATTTT	CSVDAMVGDTQYF
TRBV9	TRBJ1-1	.	TRBD1	TGTGCCAGCAGCCCGACAGGGCTGAACACTGAAGCTTTCTTT	CASSPTGLNTEAFF
TRBV7-9	TRBJ1-1	.	.	TGTGCCAGCAGCTTATCTCCAGGTCGTATGAACACTGAAGCTTTCTTT	CASSLSPGRMNTEAFF
TRBV29-1	TRBJ2-3	.	.	TGCAGCGTAGCCCTAGTGGCAGATACGCAGTATTTT	CSVALVADTQYF
TRBV2	TRBJ1-6	.	TRBD1	TGTGCCAGCAGGCGACAGGGGAATAATTCACCCCTCCACTTT	CASRRQGNNSPLHF
TRBV5-1	TRBJ2-2	.	.	TGCGCCAGCAGCTTGGTGCAGGCCGGGGAGCTGTTTTTT	CASSLVQAGELFF
TRBV5-4	TRBJ1-5	few	TRBD1	TGTGCCAGCAGCCCCCGAGGGGACAGGGAGGATCAGCCCCAGCATTTT	CASSPRGDREDQPQHF
TRBV6-6	TRBJ2-5	.	TRBD1	TGTGCCAGCAGTTACCGGACAGGGGGAGTTGCAGAGACCCAGTACTTC	CASSYRTGGVAETQYF
TRBV19	TRBJ2-3	few	.	TGTGCCAGTAGTATGGCAGGACACACAGATACGCAGTATTTT	CASSMAGHTDTQYF
TRBV29-1	TRBJ2-5	few	TRBD2	TGCAGCGGGACTAGCGGGAGTTACGGGACCCAGTACTTC	CSGTSGSYGTQYF
TRBV5-1	TRBJ1-5	.	.	TGCGCCAGCAGCTTGACAGGCCAAAATCAGCCCCAGCATTTT	CASSLTGQNQPQHF
TRBV7-2	TRBJ2-4	few	TRBD1	TGTGCCAGCAGGGTAACAGGGGAGTACGTCGTAGCCAAAAACATTCAGTACTTC	CASRVTGEYVVAKNIQYF
TRBV4-3	TRBJ2-2	.	.	TGCGCCAGCAGCGATGCGTTTGGGGTGAACACCGGGGAGCTGTTTTTT	CASSDAFGVNTGELFF
TRBV27	TRBJ2-3	few	.	TGTGCCAGCAGGGATGGGTCCCGCACAGATACGCAGTATTTT	CASRDGSRTDTQYF
TRBV7-8	TRBJ2-2	.	TRBD2	TGTGCCAGCAGCTTATGGACTAGCGGGAACACCGGGGAGCTGTTTTTT	CASSLWTSGNTGELFF
TRBV6-5	TRBJ1-2	few	.	TGTGCCAGCAGCCAGACGGATTTCTATGGCTACACCTTC	CASSQTDFYGYTF
TRBV2	TRBJ2-2	.	.	TGTGCCAGCAGTGTATCAAGGAACACCGGGGAGCTGTTTTTT	CASSVSRNTGELFF
TRBV19	TRBJ2-3	.	TRBD2	TGTGCCAGTAGTACCATCCTAGCGGGAGACGCAGATACGCAGTATTTT	CASSTILAGDADTQYF
TRBV7-2	TRBJ2-7	.	TRBD2	TGTGCCAGCAGCTTAAGGACTAGCGCCCACGAGCAGTACTTC	CASSLRTSAHEQYF
TRBV30	TRBJ1-2	.	.	TGTGCCAGTAGTATGGGAAGGTTAGGGAGGACAACGAACTATGGCTACACCTTC	CASSMGRLGRTTNYGYTF
TRBV10-3	TRBJ2-6	.	.	TGTGCCATCAGCGCTGGGGCCAACGTCCTGACTTTC	CAISAGANVLTF
TRBV29-1	TRBJ2-7	once	.	TGCAGCGTGACAAACTCCTACGAGCAGTACTTC	CSVTNSYEQYF
TRBV2	TRBJ2-2	few	TRBD2	TGTGCCAGCAGTGAAGTCCCTAGCGGGAGTCCCGGGGAGCTGTTTTTT	CASSEVPSGSPGELFF
TRBV19	TRBJ2-3	few	TRBD1	TGTGCCAGTAGTCCGGGACAGGGGGACCCAGATACGCAGTATTTT	CASSPGQGDPDTQYF
TRBV2	TRBJ2-7	.	.	TGTGCCAGCAGTGAAGAGGGACGAGGAGGCGAGCAGTACTTC	CASSEEGRGGEQYF
TRBV5-4	TRBJ2-1	.	.	TGTGCCAGCGCCGGGTACAATGAGCAGTTCTTC	CASAGYNEQFF
TRBV5-1	TRBJ2-4	.	.	TGCGCCAGCAGCTTGGATCGGGGTTTAGACATTCAGTACTTC	CASSLDRGLDIQYF
TRBV30	TRBJ2-1	.	.	TGTGCCTGGAGTGTACTATCACCGGGACTGATGGACAATGAGCAGTTCTTC	CAWSVLSPGLMDNEQFF
TRBV4-1	TRBJ2-3	.	.	TGCGCCAGCAGCACATCCCCGGGCCCTCCCACAGATACGCAGTATTTT	CASSTSPGPPTDTQYF
TRBV7-2	TRBJ2-3	once	TRBD2	TGTGCCAGCAGCTTAGGGCAGGGAGGGACAGATACGCAGTATTTT	CASSLGQGGTDTQYF
TRBV29-1	TRBJ2-5	.	.	TGCAGCGGAGGGGTCCGCCAAGAGACCCAGTACTTC	CSGGVRQETQYF
TRBV7-2	TRBJ2-5	.	TRBD2	TGTGCCAGCAGCACCCGACTAGCGATAGAGACCCAGTACTTC	CASSTRLAIETQYF
TRBV9	TRBJ1-2	.	.	TGTGCCAGCAGCGATCATACGGAGGGCGGCTACACCTTC	CASSDHTEGGYTF
TRBV2	TRBJ1-3	.	.	TGTGCCAGCAGTGATTTGATGGGAGTCTCTGGAAACACCATATATTTT	CASSDLMGVSGNTIYF
TRBV7-2	TRBJ2-5	.	.	TGTGCCAGCAGCCCGTTACCAGAAGAGACCCAGTACTTC	CASSPLPEETQYF